This note documents a single T cell receptor beta chain sequence. Treatment reported: oral pan-JAK inhibitor, 5-10 mg twice daily. The CDR3 is 13 residues long. Trimming left V 5 bases short and J 0 bases short, with 8 bases between. Germline V gene sequence: CDR1 GTSNPN, CDR2 SVGIG (reference sequence). The sample originates from a study of CD8+ T cells in alopecia areata. Investigators isolated RNA and reverse transcribed it into cDNA to act as the sequencing template. Profiling relied on immunoSEQ multiplex PCR, and the TCRdb table lists in-frame clones only, not all of them. The sample includes 150,000 to 250,000 clones, 50% to 60% of them seen just once.

This chain connects TRBV30 to TRBJ1-3, with D hard to call. The clonotype originates from a human donor with alopecia areata. This material consisted of CD4+ T cells sorted from blood, taken at week 4, from a patient treated with tofacitinib. CDR3 sequence reads: CAWSLNSGNTIYF. DNA for the CDR3: TGTGCCTGGTCGTTGAACTCTGGAAACACCATATATTTT.